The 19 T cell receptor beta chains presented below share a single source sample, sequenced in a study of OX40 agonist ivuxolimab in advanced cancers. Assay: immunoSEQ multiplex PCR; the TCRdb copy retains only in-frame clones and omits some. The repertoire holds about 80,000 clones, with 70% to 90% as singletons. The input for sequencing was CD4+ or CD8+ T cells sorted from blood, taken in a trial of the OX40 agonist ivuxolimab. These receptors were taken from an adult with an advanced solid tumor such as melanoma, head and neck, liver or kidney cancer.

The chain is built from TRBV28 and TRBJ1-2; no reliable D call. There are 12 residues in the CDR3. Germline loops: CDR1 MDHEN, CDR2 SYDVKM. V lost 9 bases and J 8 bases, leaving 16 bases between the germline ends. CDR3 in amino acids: CARKRGVTGYTF. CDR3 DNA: TGTGCCAGAAAAAGAGGAGTAACGGGCTACACCTTC.

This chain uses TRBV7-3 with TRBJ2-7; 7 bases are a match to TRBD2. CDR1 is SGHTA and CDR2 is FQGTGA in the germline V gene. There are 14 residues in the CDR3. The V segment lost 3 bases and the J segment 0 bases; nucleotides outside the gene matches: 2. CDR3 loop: CASSLGGTSYEQYF. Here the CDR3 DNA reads TGTGCCAGCAGCTTGGGGGGGACCTCCTACGAGCAGTACTTC.

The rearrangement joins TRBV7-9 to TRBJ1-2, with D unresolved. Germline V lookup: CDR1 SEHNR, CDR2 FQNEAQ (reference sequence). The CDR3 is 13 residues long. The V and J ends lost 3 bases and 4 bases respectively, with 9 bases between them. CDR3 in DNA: TGTGCCAGCAGCTTGGGTGAGATCTATGGCTACACCTTC. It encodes CASSLGEIYGYTF.

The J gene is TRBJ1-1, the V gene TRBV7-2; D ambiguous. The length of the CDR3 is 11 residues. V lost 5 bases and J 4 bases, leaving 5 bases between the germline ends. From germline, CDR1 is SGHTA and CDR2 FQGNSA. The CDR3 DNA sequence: TGTGCCAGCAGCCGAGCCACTGAAGCTTTCTTT. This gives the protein CASSRATEAFF.

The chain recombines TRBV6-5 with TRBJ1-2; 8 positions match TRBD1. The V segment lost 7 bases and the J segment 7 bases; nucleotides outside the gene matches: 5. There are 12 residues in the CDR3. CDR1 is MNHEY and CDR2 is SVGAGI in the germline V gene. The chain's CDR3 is CASTSDRVGYTF. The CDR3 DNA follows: TGTGCCAGCACTTCGGACAGGGTTGGCTACACCTTC.

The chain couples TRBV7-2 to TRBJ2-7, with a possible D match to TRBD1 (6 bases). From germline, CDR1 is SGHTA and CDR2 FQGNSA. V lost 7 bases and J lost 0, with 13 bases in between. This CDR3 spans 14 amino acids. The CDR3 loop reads CASKRQANSYEQYF. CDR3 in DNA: TGTGCCAGCAAGAGACAGGCGAACTCCTACGAGCAGTACTTC.

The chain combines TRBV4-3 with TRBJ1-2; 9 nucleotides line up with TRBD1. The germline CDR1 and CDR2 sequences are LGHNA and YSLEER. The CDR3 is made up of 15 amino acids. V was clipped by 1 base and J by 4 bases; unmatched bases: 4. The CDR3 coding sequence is TGCGCCAGCAGCCAAGCAGGACAGGGGCTCTATGGCTACACCTTC. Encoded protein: CASSQAGQGLYGYTF.

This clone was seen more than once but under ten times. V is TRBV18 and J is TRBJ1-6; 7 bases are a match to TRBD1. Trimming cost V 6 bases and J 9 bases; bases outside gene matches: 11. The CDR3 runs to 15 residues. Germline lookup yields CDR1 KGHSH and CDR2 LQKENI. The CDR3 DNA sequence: TGTGCCAGCTCGGTCCGACAGGGTGATACTTCACCCCTCCACTTT. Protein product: CASSVRQGDTSPLHF.

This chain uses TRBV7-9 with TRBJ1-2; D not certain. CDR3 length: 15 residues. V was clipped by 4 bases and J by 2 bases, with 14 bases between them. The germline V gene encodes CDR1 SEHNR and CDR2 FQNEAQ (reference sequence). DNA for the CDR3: TGTGCCAGCAGCTCACTGGACCGACTGAACTATGGCTACACCTTC. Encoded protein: CASSSLDRLNYGYTF.

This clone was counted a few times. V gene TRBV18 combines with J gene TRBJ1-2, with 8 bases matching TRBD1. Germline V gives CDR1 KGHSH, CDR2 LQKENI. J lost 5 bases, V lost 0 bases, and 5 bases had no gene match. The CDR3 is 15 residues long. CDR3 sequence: CASSPPGQVAYGYTF. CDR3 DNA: TGTGCCAGCTCACCACCGGGACAGGTGGCTTATGGCTACACCTTC.

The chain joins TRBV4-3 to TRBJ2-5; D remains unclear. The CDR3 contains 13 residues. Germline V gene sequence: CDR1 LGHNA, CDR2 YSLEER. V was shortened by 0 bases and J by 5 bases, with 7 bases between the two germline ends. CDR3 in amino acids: CASSQDLWETQYF. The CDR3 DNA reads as TGCGCCAGCAGCCAAGACCTATGGGAGACCCAGTACTTC.

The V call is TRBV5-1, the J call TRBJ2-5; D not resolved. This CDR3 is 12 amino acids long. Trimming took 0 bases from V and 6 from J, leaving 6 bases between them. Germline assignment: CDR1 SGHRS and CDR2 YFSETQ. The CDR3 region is CASSLAAQTQYF. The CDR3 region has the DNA TGCGCCAGCAGCTTGGCCGCCCAGACCCAGTACTTC.

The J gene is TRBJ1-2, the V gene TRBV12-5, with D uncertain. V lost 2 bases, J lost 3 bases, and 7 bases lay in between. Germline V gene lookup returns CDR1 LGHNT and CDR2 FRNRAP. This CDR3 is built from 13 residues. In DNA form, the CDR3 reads TGTGCTAGTGGTTTGATAGAGGACTATGGCTACACCTTC. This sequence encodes CASGLIEDYGYTF.

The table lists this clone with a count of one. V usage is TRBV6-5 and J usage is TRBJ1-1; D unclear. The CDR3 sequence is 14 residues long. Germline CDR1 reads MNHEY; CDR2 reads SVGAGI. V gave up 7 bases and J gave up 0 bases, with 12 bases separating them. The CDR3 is CASKLVSLNTEAFF. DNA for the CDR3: TGTGCCAGCAAGTTGGTCAGCCTGAACACTGAAGCTTTCTTT.

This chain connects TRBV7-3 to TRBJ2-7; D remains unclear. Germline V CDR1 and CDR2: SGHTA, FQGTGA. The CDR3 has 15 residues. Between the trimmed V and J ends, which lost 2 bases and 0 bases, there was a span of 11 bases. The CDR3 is CASSLAASSSYEQYF. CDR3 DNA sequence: TGTGCCAGCAGCTTAGCAGCCTCGAGCTCCTACGAGCAGTACTTC.

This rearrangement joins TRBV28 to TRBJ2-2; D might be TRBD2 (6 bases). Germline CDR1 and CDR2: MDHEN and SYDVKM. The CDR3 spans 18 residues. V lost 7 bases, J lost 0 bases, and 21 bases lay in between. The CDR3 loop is CASKVSPGVRANTGELFF. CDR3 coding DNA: TGTGCCAGCAAAGTATCTCCGGGAGTCCGCGCGAACACCGGGGAGCTGTTTTTT.

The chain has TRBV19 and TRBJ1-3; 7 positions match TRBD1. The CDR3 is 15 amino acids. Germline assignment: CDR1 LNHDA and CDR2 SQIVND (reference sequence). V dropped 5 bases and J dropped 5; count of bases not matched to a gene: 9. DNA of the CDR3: TGTGCCAGTAGTCCCGGGACAGCGAGCAGAAACACCATATATTTT. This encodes CASSPGTASRNTIYF. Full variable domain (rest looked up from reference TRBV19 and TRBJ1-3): DGGITQSPKYLFRKEGQNVTLSCEQNLNHDAMYWYRQDPGQGLRLIYYSQIVNDFQKGDIAEGYSVSREKKESFPLTVTSAQKNPTAFYLCASSPGTASRNTIYFGEGSWLTVV.

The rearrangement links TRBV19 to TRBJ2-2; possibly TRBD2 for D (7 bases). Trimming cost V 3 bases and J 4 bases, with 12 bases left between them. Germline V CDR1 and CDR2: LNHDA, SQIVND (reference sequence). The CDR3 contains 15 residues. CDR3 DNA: TGTGCCAGTAGTATCGGGGGGCGCGGCACCGGGGAGCTGTTTTTT. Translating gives CASSIGGRGTGELFF.

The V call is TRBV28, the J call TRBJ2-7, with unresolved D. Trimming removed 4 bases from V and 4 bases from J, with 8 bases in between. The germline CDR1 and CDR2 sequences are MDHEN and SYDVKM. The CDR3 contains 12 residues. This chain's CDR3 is CASSSSNYEQYF. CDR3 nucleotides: TGTGCCAGCAGTTCTTCTAATTACGAGCAGTACTTC. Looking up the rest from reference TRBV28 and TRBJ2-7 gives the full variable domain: DVKVTQSSRYLVKRTGEKVFLECVQDMDHENMFWYRQDPGLGLRLIYFSYDVKMKEKGDIPEGYSVSREKKERFSLILESASTNQTSMYLCASSSSNYEQYFGPGTRLTVT.